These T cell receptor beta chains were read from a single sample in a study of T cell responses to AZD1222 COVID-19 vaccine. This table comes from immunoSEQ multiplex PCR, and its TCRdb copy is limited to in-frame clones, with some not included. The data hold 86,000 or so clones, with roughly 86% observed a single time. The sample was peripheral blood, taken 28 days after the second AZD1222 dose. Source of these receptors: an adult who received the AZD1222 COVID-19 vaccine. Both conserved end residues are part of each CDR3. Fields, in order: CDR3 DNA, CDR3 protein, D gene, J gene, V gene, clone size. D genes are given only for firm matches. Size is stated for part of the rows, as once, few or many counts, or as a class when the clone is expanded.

TGCGCCAGCAGCCTCGAGGGCTCTGGGGCCAACGTCCTGACTTTC | CASSLEGSGANVLTF | NA | TRBJ2-6 | TRBV4-3 | NA
TGCGCCAGCAGCCTCGGGGTGAACAGGGGCTTAGAGACCCAGTACTTC | CASSLGVNRGLETQYF | TRBD1 | TRBJ2-5 | TRBV4-3 | NA
TGTGCCAGCAGCCAGGTTCTAGCGGGCACAGATACGCAGTATTTT | CASSQVLAGTDTQYF | TRBD2 | TRBJ2-3 | TRBV4-2 | NA
TGTGCCAGCAGCCGGACTAGCGGCGGCTACACCGGGGAGCTGTTTTTT | CASSRTSGGYTGELFF | TRBD2 | TRBJ2-2 | TRBV7-9 | NA
TGTGCCATCAGCGAGCGGGACAAATGGAACGAGCAGTACTTC | CAISERDKWNEQYF | NA | TRBJ2-7 | TRBV10-3 | NA
TGTGCCAGCAGCCGCCCTACCTCCTACGAGCAGTACTTC | CASSRPTSYEQYF | NA | TRBJ2-7 | TRBV5-4 | once
TGTGCCAGCAGTACAGGACAGGGGGTGAACACTGAAGCTTTCTTT | CASSTGQGVNTEAFF | TRBD1 | TRBJ1-1 | TRBV6-5 | NA
TGTGCCAGCAGGTCACCCGGGACTTACGAGCAGTACTTC | CASRSPGTYEQYF | NA | TRBJ2-7 | TRBV25-1 | NA
TGTGCCAGCAGTGAAGAGGGCAGGGTTAGTCAGCCCCAGCATTTT | CASSEEGRVSQPQHF | NA | TRBJ1-5 | TRBV2 | NA
TGTGCCAGCTCCGCTCAGTATCGGGGAAGCTCTGGGGCCAACGTCCTGACTTTC | CASSAQYRGSSGANVLTF | NA | TRBJ2-6 | TRBV18 | NA
TGTGCCAGCAGTCTGGCGGCAGCTACCCTTTCCAATCAGCCCCAGCATTTT | CASSLAAATLSNQPQHF | NA | TRBJ1-5 | TRBV28 | NA
TGTGCCAGCAGCCCTAAAGGGGACTACACAGATACGCAGTATTTT | CASSPKGDYTDTQYF | TRBD2 | TRBJ2-3 | TRBV7-2 | NA
TGTGCCAGCAACGTAGGGGAAAGTTCACCCCTCCACTTT | CASNVGESSPLHF | NA | TRBJ1-6 | TRBV6-5 | NA
TGTGCCACCAGTGATTTGGGCAGCAGCACAGATACGCAGTATTTT | CATSDLGSSTDTQYF | NA | TRBJ2-3 | TRBV24-1 | NA
TGTGCCAGCAGTGCACAGGGGGGCTCCTACGAGCAGTACTTC | CASSAQGGSYEQYF | TRBD1 | TRBJ2-7 | TRBV25-1 | NA
TGTGCCAGCAGACCGGACGGCTCCTACGAGCAGTACTTC | CASRPDGSYEQYF | NA | TRBJ2-7 | TRBV6-5 | NA
TGTGCCAGCAGTTTGGACCCCCGGGAGCAGTACTTC | CASSLDPREQYF | NA | TRBJ2-7 | TRBV12-3/TRBV12-4 | few
TGCGCCAGCAGCCCGGGAGGGGCCTTATCCTACGAGCAGTACTTC | CASSPGGALSYEQYF | TRBD2 | TRBJ2-7 | TRBV5-1 | NA
TGTGCCAGCAGGACAGGCCCGGGCGGCATCGGCACTGAAGCTTTCTTT | CASRTGPGGIGTEAFF | NA | TRBJ1-1 | TRBV11-2 | NA
TGTGCCAGCAGCCAAGTCAGAACGGGGAACACTGAAGCTTTCTTT | CASSQVRTGNTEAFF | NA | TRBJ1-1 | TRBV3-1/TRBV3-2 | NA
TGTGCCAGCAGCCAAGATCAGGACGGGAGGATATACGAGCAGTACTTC | CASSQDQDGRIYEQYF | TRBD2 | TRBJ2-7 | TRBV4-2 | NA
TGTGCCAGCACCAAGAGCGGAAGCACAGATACGCAGTATTTT | CASTKSGSTDTQYF | NA | TRBJ2-3 | TRBV7-6 | NA
TGCAGCGTTGAAGGCCCTGGGACTGAAGCTTTCTTT | CSVEGPGTEAFF | NA | TRBJ1-1 | TRBV29-1 | NA
TGTGCCAGCAGTTTCTCCGGGACTAGTCGCGTCGAGCAGTACTTC | CASSFSGTSRVEQYF | TRBD2 | TRBJ2-7 | TRBV27 | few
TGTGCCAGCAGCCTATTCACCGGGGAGCTGTTTTTT | CASSLFTGELFF | NA | TRBJ2-2 | TRBV7-2 | NA
TGTGCCAGCAGCCGCGGTGGGCAGTCCCTCACCACAGATACGCAGTATTTT | CASSRGGQSLTTDTQYF | NA | TRBJ2-3 | TRBV7-2 | NA
TGTGCCAGCAGCTTATCTTCATGGGACAGGACGTACGAGCAGTACTTC | CASSLSSWDRTYEQYF | TRBD1 | TRBJ2-7 | TRBV7-2 | NA
TGTGCCAGCAGCCCGAAGCAAGCGGGAGTTGGGACAATGCCAGATACGCAGTATTTT | CASSPKQAGVGTMPDTQYF | TRBD2 | TRBJ2-3 | TRBV4-2 | once
TGTGCCAGCAGGGGCGAGTCAGCGGGGCCCTACAATGAGCAGTTCTTC | CASRGESAGPYNEQFF | TRBD2 | TRBJ2-1 | TRBV27 | NA
TGTGCCAGCAGGGGGGGAAGAAACACCATATATTTT | CASRGGRNTIYF | NA | TRBJ1-3 | TRBV28 | NA
TGTGCCTGGAGTTTTCTCGCTGGGGCCACAGATACGCAGTATTTT | CAWSFLAGATDTQYF | NA | TRBJ2-3 | TRBV30 | few
TGCGCCAGCAGCCTGGACCTTAACTACGAGCAGTACTTC | CASSLDLNYEQYF | NA | TRBJ2-7 | TRBV4-1 | NA
TGTGCCAGCAGTTCGGACAGGTATACCTCTGGGGCCAACGTCCTGACTTTC | CASSSDRYTSGANVLTF | TRBD1 | TRBJ2-6 | TRBV27 | NA
TGTGCCATCAGTCGGACTAGCGGGGTTAGCACAGATACGCAGTATTTT | CAISRTSGVSTDTQYF | TRBD2 | TRBJ2-3 | TRBV10-3 | NA
TGTGCCAGCAGCATCGGCCCGAACACTGAAGCTTTCTTT | CASSIGPNTEAFF | NA | TRBJ1-1 | TRBV7-7 | NA
TGTGCCAGTAGTATAGAAGTGTCGGTAAAAAACATTCAGTACTTC | CASSIEVSVKNIQYF | NA | TRBJ2-4 | TRBV19 | NA
TGCGCCAGCAGCCCGCGGGGGGCTGGAGAGACCCAGTACTTC | CASSPRGAGETQYF | TRBD2 | TRBJ2-5 | TRBV5-1 | once